Listed here are 24 T cell receptor beta chains from one sample, sequenced in a study of CD8+CD57+ T cells in acquired aplastic anemia. It was patients with CD8+CD57+ cell expansion by flow cytometry who were chosen for sequencing. Study-wide points: When set against total CD4+ and CD8+ pools, CD8+CD57+ cells in patients had lower diversity.

Genomic DNA acted as the template from which TCR beta VDJ combination and CDR3 sequence profiling were carried out. TCRdb itself ran the reads through MiXCR, one entry per CDR3 protein. There are about 20,000 distinct CDR3 sequences in the sample; 30% to 40% occur only once, and about 87% lies in the top ten. No antigen has been assigned to these receptors. The sequenced sample consisted of CD8+CD57+ T cells sorted from PBMCs. This sample's subset: bead-enriched CD8+CD57+ effector memory T cells from SAA patients. These receptors were obtained from a human donor with aplastic anemia.

The rearrangement uses TRBV29-1 and TRBJ2-2; TRBD1 is a possible D gene (5 bases). The germline V gene encodes CDR1 SQVTM and CDR2 ANQGSEA. The length of the CDR3 is 12 residues. Trimming shortened V by 7 bases and J by 3 bases, and 9 bases separated the two germline ends. CDR3 residues: CSDRQYTGELFF. DNA of the CDR3: TGCAGCGACCGACAGTACACCGGGGAGCTGTTTTTT.

The J gene is TRBJ2-3, the V gene TRBV6-4; 10 positions match TRBD2. Germline V CDR1 and CDR2: MRHNA, SNTAGT. After removal of 2 bases from V and 0 bases from J, the junction contained 2 bases not matched to a gene. There are 16 residues in the CDR3. The CDR3 sequence is CASSDEAGGSTDTQYF. Here the CDR3 DNA reads TGTGCCAGCAGTGACGAAGCGGGAGGGAGCACAGATACGCAGTATTTT.

Of note for this clonotype: With a much larger clone just one base away, this may be a read error. The CDR3 coding sequence is TGTGCCAGCAGCAGCGACTTATCCGACACCAATGAGCAGTTCTTC. It yields the protein CASSSDLSDTNEQFF. The gene calls are TRBV7-8 and TRBJ2-1; no clear D. The CDR3 runs 15 residues. V was cut by 5 bases and J by 6 bases, with 17 bases left in between. Looked up from germline, CDR1 is SGHVS and CDR2 is FQNEAQ.

V usage is TRBV19 and J usage is TRBJ2-5; 8 nucleotides align to TRBD1. Germline trimming cut 7 bases from V and 4 bases from J; bases unmatched to any gene: 17. The CDR3 extends over 17 amino acids. Germline-derived CDR1 and CDR2 are LNHDA and SQIVND (reference sequence). Here the CDR3 reads CASTPADRGSKRETQYF. Here the CDR3 DNA reads TGTGCCAGTACTCCAGCCGACAGGGGATCGAAAAGAGAGACCCAGTACTTC.

This clonotype was detected only a few times. The chain is built from TRBV20-1 and TRBJ2-1; the match to TRBD1 covers 8 bases. Germline loops: CDR1 DFQATT, CDR2 SNEGSKA (reference sequence). CDR3 size: 15 residues. V shed 6 bases, J shed 5 bases, and the junction held 12 bases outside the gene matches. The CDR3 nucleotides read TGCAGTGCCCAGGACAGGGAAGTAGGAAACAATGAGCAGTTCTTC. This sequence encodes CSAQDREVGNNEQFF.

The genes are TRBV12-3 or TRBV12-4 and TRBJ2-6; D assignment may be TRBD1 or TRBD2 (5 bases each). The CDR3 runs to 14 residues. V lost 6 bases, J lost 1 base, and 7 bases lay in between. The CDR3 nucleotides are TGTGCCAGCAGAGAGGGGTCTGGGGCCAACGTCCTGACTTTC. Residues: CASREGSGANVLTF.

The gene calls are TRBV11-2 and TRBJ2-1; 12 bases match TRBD2. Trimming took 4 bases from V and 10 from J; bases not matched to a gene: 11. The CDR3 is 16 amino acids. CDR1 and CDR2 from the germline V gene are SGHAT and FQNNGV. CDR3 region: CASSSPTSGSISEQFF. The CDR3 DNA reads as TGTGCCAGCAGCTCCCCGACTAGCGGGAGTATCAGCGAGCAGTTCTTC.

This clonotype showed up just once. A junction end diverges from the germline sequence, so it may reflect a read error. This chain uses TRBV12-3 or TRBV12-4 with TRBJ1-5; D unresolved. This CDR3 has 12 residues. The CDR3 loop is CASSPSNQPQHF. Here the CDR3 DNA reads TGTGCCAGCAGTCCCAGCAACCAGCCCCAGCATTTT.

This clonotype was detected only a few times. The CDR3 here is CASSLGSLDEQFF. The DNA of the CDR3 is TGTGCCAGCAGCTTAGGTAGTCTGGATGAGCAGTTCTTC. The V and J genes are TRBV7-9 and TRBJ2-1; unclear D gene. Deletions cut 1 base from V and 8 bases from J, with 9 bases between. The CDR3 is made up of 13 amino acids. Germline V gene data show CDR1 as SEHNR and CDR2 as FQNEAQ (reference sequence).

Ten or more counts support this clonotype. The chain joins TRBV20-1 to TRBJ2-2; 7 nucleotides match TRBD2. Germline V gene lookup returns CDR1 DFQATT and CDR2 SNEGSKA (reference sequence). This CDR3 comprises 15 residues. J lost 5 bases, V lost 1 base, and 7 bases had no gene match. The CDR3 sequence is CSARVGGRETGELFF. In DNA form, the CDR3 reads TGCAGTGCTAGAGTGGGGGGGAGAGAGACCGGGGAGCTGTTTTTT.

This chain joins TRBV4-2 and TRBJ2-3; D is possibly TRBD2 (5 bases). The germline CDR1 and CDR2 sequences are LGHNA and YNFKEQ. Trimming pared 1 base from V and 2 bases from J, leaving 10 bases between. The length of the CDR3 is 15 residues. The CDR3 protein is CASSQGSGLTDTQYF. CDR3 nucleotides: TGTGCCAGCAGCCAAGGGAGCGGTCTCACAGATACGCAGTATTTT.

The chain links TRBV11-2 to TRBJ2-7; possibly TRBD1 for D (5 bases). In germline, CDR1 is SGHAT, CDR2 FQNNGV. V lost 0 bases and J lost 4, with 13 bases in between. This CDR3 is built from 15 residues. The CDR3 loop is CASSLEQAQGYEQYF. The CDR3 bases are TGTGCCAGCAGCTTAGAACAGGCTCAAGGGTACGAGCAGTACTTC.

This rearrangement joins TRBV7-3 to TRBJ2-5; D could derive from TRBD1 or TRBD2 (5 bases each). The CDR3 spans 15 residues. Germline assignment: CDR1 SGHTA and CDR2 FQGTGA. V was cut by 6 bases and J by 2 bases, with 16 bases left in between. The CDR3 nucleotides are TGTGCCAGCAGACTTTCCGGGACCCTACAAGAGACCCAGTACTTC. Its protein is CASRLSGTLQETQYF.

This clonotype showed up many times. CDR3 DNA sequence: TGCGCCAGCAGCCAAGATGATTGGAACACTGAAGCTTTCTTT. The encoded protein is CASSQDDWNTEAFF. The rearrangement links TRBV4-1 to TRBJ1-1; D gene unclear. The germline V gene has CDR1 MGHRA and CDR2 YSYEKL. The CDR3 has 14 residues. Trimming shortened V by 0 bases and J by 1 base, and 6 bases separated the two germline ends.

This clonotype was counted ten times or more. The rearrangement uses TRBV6-1 and TRBJ2-7; D call uncertain. Trimming removed 5 bases at V and 4 bases at J, with 9 bases between. Germline CDR1 MNHNS, CDR2 SASEGT. The CDR3 extends over 12 amino acids. The CDR3 region is CASSIVRYEQYF. CDR3 sequence (DNA): TGTGCCAGCAGTATAGTAAGATACGAGCAGTACTTC.

The V gene is TRBV20-1, the J gene TRBJ1-5, with D tentatively TRBD1 (6 bases). CDR3 length: 15 residues. Trimming pared 4 bases from V and 3 bases from J, leaving 16 bases between. Germline V gene data show CDR1 as DFQATT and CDR2 as SNEGSKA (reference sequence). In DNA form, the CDR3 reads TGCAGTGCTACCGCCGGGACACCCTTCAATCAGCCCCAGCATTTT. Translated, it gives CSATAGTPFNQPQHF.

This clonotype turned up a few times. Compared with germline, one end of the junction differs, possibly owing to a read error. The rearrangement uses TRBV7-7 and TRBJ1-5, with 7 bases identical to TRBD1. The CDR3 sequence is 13 residues long. Germline assignment: CDR1 SSHAT and CDR2 FNYEAQ (reference sequence). In nucleotides, the CDR3 is TGTGCTAGCAGCTTCGACAGGGATCAGCCCCAGCATTTT. Amino acid sequence: CASSFDRDQPQHF.

The chain joins TRBV20-1 to TRBJ1-1; tentatively, D is TRBD1 (6 bases). The V gene lost 8 bases and the J gene lost 2 bases, with 12 bases spanning the gap. This CDR3 contains 12 residues. Per the germline V gene, CDR1 is DFQATT and CDR2 is SNEGSKA (reference sequence). The CDR3 is CSLIQGNTEAFF. The CDR3 nucleotides read TGCAGTCTGATACAGGGAAACACTGAAGCTTTCTTT.

This rearrangement joins TRBV10-3 to TRBJ2-3; unclear D gene. Looked up from germline, CDR1 is ENHRY and CDR2 is SYGVKD. V lost 7 bases and J lost 2, with 10 bases in between. The CDR3 sequence is 13 residues long. In DNA, the CDR3 is TGTGCCATCACCGGGTCTTACACAGATACGCAGTATTTT. This translates into CAITGSYTDTQYF.

The gene calls are TRBV19 and TRBJ1-2; tentative D call: TRBD1 (6 bases). V dropped 7 bases and J dropped 8 bases, with 20 bases sitting between them. The CDR3 contains 14 residues. Germline V gives CDR1 LNHDA, CDR2 SQIVND (reference sequence). The DNA for the CDR3 is TGTGCCAGTATTCCCTGGGGGCCCTTTGAGGGCTACACCTTC. This codes for CASIPWGPFEGYTF.

This chain connects TRBV19 to TRBJ1-1, with D possibly being TRBD1 (6 bases). This CDR3 is 16 amino acids long. Germline CDR1 reads LNHDA; CDR2 reads SQIVND (reference sequence). V lost 9 bases and J 0 bases, leaving 20 bases between the germline ends. The CDR3 DNA is TGTGCCAGCAGCTCTCTTAGGGGGTCTATGAACACTGAAGCTTTCTTT. Protein product: CASSSLRGSMNTEAFF.

This clonotype is classed as medium-sized. The chain links TRBV20-1 to TRBJ2-1; 7 bases fit TRBD1. This CDR3 is 13 amino acids long. The V and J ends lost 7 bases and 7 bases, in that order; junction bases with no gene match: 10. Germline loops: CDR1 DFQATT, CDR2 SNEGSKA (reference sequence). The CDR3, as DNA: TGCAGTGGCCAGGGGGACACAACGAATGAGCAGTTCTTC. Its protein is CSGQGDTTNEQFF.

The rearrangement links TRBV9 to TRBJ1-1; TRBD1 matches at 9 bases. This CDR3 region has 15 residues. J was trimmed by 4 bases and V by 3 bases; bases with no gene match: 7. CDR1 and CDR2 from the germline V gene are SGDLS and YYNGEE. CDR3 nucleotides: TGTGCCAGCAGCGGGTTACAGGGGGCTAGCACTGAAGCTTTCTTT. Protein: CASSGLQGASTEAFF.

J is TRBJ2-2 and V is TRBV7-3; 10 bases align to TRBD2. Germline V gene data show CDR1 as SGHTA and CDR2 as FQGTGA. The CDR3 extends over 16 amino acids. Trimming cost V 7 bases and J 8 bases; bases outside gene matches: 13. In nucleotides, the CDR3 is TGTGCCAGCACCCTAAGGAGCGGGGGGGCCGTGGGGGAGCTGTTTTTT. Residues: CASTLRSGGAVGELFF.